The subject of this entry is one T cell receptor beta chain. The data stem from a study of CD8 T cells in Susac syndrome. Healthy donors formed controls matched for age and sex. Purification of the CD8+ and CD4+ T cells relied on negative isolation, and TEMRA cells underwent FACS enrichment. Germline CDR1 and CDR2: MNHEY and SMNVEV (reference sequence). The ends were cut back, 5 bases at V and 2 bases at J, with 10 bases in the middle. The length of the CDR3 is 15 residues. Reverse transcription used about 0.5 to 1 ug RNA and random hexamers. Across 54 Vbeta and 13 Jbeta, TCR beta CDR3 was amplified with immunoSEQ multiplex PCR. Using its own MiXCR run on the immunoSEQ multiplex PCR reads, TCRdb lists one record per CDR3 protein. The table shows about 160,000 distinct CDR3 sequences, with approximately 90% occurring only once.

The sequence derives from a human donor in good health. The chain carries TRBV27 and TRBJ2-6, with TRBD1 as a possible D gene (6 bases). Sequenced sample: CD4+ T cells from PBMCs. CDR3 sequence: CASSLNRAGANVLTF. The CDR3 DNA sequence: TGTGCCAGCAGTCTAAACAGGGCTGGGGCCAACGTCCTGACTTTC.